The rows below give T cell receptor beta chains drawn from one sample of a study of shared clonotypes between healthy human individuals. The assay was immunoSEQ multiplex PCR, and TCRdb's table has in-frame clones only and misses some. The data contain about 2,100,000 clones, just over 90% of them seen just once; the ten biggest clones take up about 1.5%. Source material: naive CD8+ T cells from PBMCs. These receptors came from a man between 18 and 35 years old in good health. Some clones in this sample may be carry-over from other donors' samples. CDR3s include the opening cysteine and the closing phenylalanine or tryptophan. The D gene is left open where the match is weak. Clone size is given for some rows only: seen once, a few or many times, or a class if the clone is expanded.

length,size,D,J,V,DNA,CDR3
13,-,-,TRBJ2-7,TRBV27,TGTGCCAGCAGTTCCGGGGGTCCCTACGAGCAGTACTTC,CASSSGGPYEQYF
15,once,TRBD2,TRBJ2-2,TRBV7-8,TGTGCCAGCAGCTTTGGCGGGAGGGTTGACGGGGAGCTGTTTTTT,CASSFGGRVDGELFF
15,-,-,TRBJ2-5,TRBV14,TGTGCCAGCAGCCCAAGCCCTTTCAGGGTAGAGACCCAGTACTTC,CASSPSPFRVETQYF
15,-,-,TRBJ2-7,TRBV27,TGTGCCAGCAGGCTTAGGTGGGAGGAAGCCTACGAGCAGTACTTC,CASRLRWEEAYEQYF
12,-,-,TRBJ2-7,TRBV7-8,TGTGCCAGCAGCTTAGTGTTCTACGAGCAGTACTTC,CASSLVFYEQYF
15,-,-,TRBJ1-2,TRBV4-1,TGCGCCAGCAGCCAAGACGTCGGGGGCAACTATGGCTACACCTTC,CASSQDVGGNYGYTF
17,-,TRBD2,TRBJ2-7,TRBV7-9,TGTGCCAGCAGTCTTACCGACCGGGTAGCGGGGTCCTACGAGCAGTACTTC,CASSLTDRVAGSYEQYF
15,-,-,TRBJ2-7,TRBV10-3,TGTGCCATCAGTGAGTCGGTGGGGCAGTTACTTGAGCAGTACTTC,CAISESVGQLLEQYF
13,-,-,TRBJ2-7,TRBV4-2,TGTGCCAGCAGGGAAGGGGGGACCTACGAGCAGTACTTC,CASREGGTYEQYF
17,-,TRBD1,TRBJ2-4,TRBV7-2,TGTGCCAGCAGCTTTCCTACAGGGGGATTAGCCAAAAACATTCAGTACTTC,CASSFPTGGLAKNIQYF